A single sample gave rise to the 4 T cell receptor beta chains below, sequenced in a study of T cell responses to AZD1222 COVID-19 vaccine. Clones were read by immunoSEQ multiplex PCR, and TCRdb kept only the in-frame ones, dropping some. The data show 85,000 to 95,000 clones, around 90% seen once. Material: peripheral blood, obtained on day 0 of AZD1222 vaccination. These receptors came from an adult in good health.

This chain joins TRBV27 and TRBJ2-3; perhaps D is TRBD1 or TRBD2 (5 bases each). The CDR3 runs to 13 residues. Germline CDR1 and CDR2: MNHEY and SMNVEV (reference sequence). V gave up 5 bases and J gave up 4 bases, with 10 bases separating them. The CDR3 loop is CASSGPGPDTQYF. The CDR3 bases are TGTGCCAGCAGTGGCCCGGGACCAGATACGCAGTATTTT.

The rearrangement joins TRBV7-3 to TRBJ1-4; perhaps TRBD1 as D (5 bases). The CDR3 loop spans 14 amino acids. The germline gives CDR1 SGHTA, CDR2 FQGTGA. Trimming removed 6 bases at V and 4 bases at J, with 12 bases between. CDR3 residues: CASSRGGGNEKLFF. The CDR3 region has the DNA TGTGCCAGCAGTCGTGGGGGAGGTAATGAAAAACTGTTTTTT.

This rearrangement joins TRBV6-5 to TRBJ1-5; maybe TRBD1 (5 bases). The V gene's germline CDR1 is MNHEY and CDR2 SVGAGI. This CDR3 has 14 residues. V dropped 6 bases and J dropped 6 bases, with 15 bases sitting between them. CDR3: CASSPQGIGQPQHF. CDR3 nucleotide sequence: TGTGCCAGCAGCCCCCAGGGAATAGGTCAGCCCCAGCATTTT.

As regards this clone: The DNA is omitted, as the CDR3 cannot be located on it reliably, and the CDR3 follows TCRdb's listing. The chain combines TRBV7-9 with TRBJ1-4. The germline gives CDR1 SEHNR, CDR2 FQNEAQ (reference sequence). The CDR3 numbers 14 amino acids, ends counted. CDR3 loop: CASSFRGRIEKLFF.